This TCR beta chain was captured in a study of blood T cells in healthy people across ages. Overall study context: T cells yielded about one barcoded beta molecule per two cells through template switching. Study conclusions and caveats: Donors of long life had a larger count of naive CD4+ cells and greater diversity than aged donors. Diversity estimated from one million T cells was considered an underestimate. Without sorted subsets, naive and antigen-experienced compartments could not be conclusively compared.

A second PCR, run for roughly 7 to 11 cycles, used a sample-barcoded 5' primer plus a J-beta primer mix. TCRdb redid the calling of the 5' RACE reads with MiXCR, one entry per CDR3 protein. The table has about 1 million distinct CDR3 sequences, 45% seen once. The CDR3 is 15 residues long. The germline V gene encodes CDR1 SGHTA and CDR2 FQGNSA. V was shortened by 2 bases and J by 5 bases, with 13 bases between the two germline ends. To note about this clonotype: Antigen unknown. With a much larger clone just one base away, this may be a read error.

This chain links TRBV7-2 with TRBJ2-1; D not certain. This sequence originates from a woman aged 60-70 years in good health. The sequenced material came from blood. This CDR3 reads CASSLWASEHNEQFF. CDR3 in DNA: TGTGCCAGCAGCTTATGGGCCAGCGAACACAATGAGCAGTTCTTC.